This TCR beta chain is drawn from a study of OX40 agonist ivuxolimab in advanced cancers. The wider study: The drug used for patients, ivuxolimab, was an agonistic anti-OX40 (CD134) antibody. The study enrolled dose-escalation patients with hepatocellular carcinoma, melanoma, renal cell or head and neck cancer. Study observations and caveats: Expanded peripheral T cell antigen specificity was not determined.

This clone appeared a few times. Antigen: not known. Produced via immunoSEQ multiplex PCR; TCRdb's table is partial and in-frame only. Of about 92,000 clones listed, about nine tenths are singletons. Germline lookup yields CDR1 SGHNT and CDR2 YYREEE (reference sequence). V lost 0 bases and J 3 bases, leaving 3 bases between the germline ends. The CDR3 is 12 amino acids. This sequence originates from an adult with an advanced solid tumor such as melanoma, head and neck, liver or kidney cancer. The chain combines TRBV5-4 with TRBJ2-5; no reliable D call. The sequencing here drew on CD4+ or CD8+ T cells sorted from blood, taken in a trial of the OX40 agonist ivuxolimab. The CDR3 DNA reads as TGTGCCAGCAGCTTGGATAAAGAGACCCAGTACTTC. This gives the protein CASSLDKETQYF.